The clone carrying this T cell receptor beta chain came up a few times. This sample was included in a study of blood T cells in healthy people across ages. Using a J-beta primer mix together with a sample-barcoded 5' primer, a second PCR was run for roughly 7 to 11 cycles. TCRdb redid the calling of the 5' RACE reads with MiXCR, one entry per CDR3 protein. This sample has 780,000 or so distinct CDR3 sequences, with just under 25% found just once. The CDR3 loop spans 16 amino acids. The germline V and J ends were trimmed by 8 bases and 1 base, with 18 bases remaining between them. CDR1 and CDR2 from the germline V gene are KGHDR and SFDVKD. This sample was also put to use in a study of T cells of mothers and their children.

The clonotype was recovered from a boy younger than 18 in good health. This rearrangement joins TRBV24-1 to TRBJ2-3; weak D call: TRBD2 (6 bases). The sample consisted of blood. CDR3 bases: TGTGCCACCACCTCATCAGAGGACTACCGCACAGATACGCAGTATTTT. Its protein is CATTSSEDYRTDTQYF.